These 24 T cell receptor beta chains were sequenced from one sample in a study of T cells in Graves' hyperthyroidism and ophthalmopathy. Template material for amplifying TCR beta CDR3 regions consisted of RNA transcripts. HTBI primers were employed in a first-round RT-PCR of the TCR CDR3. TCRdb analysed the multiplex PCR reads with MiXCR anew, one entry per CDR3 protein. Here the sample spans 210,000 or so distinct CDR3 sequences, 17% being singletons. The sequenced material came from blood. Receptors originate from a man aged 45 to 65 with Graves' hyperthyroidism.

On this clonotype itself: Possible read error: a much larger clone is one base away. CDR3 in amino acids: CASRLLAGDAGELFF. The CDR3 DNA sequence: TGTGCCAGCAGGCTGCTAGCGGGAGACGCCGGGGAGCTGTTTTTT. The chain uses TRBV2 and TRBJ2-2; 10 nucleotides match TRBD2. Germline lookup yields CDR1 SNHLY and CDR2 FYNNEI. This CDR3 contains 15 residues. V was pared by 6 bases and J by 6 bases, with 7 bases of the junction left unmatched. Drawing the rest from reference TRBV2 and TRBJ2-2, the complete variable domain is EPEVTQTPSHQVTQMGQEVILRCVPISNHLYFYWYRQILGQKVEFLVSFYNNEISEKSEIFDDQFSVERPDGSNFTLKIRSTKLEDSAMYFCASRLLAGDAGELFFGEGSRLTVL.

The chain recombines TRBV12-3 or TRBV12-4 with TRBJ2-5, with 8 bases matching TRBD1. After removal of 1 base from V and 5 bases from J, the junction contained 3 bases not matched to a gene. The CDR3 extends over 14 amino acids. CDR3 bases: TGTGCCAGCAGTTTAGAGACAGGGGACGAGACCCAGTACTTC. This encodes CASSLETGDETQYF.

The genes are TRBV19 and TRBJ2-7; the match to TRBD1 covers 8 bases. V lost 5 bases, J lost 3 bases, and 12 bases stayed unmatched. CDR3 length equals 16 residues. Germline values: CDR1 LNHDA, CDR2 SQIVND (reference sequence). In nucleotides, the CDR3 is TGTGCCAGTAGTTTCGATCGGACAGGGTCTCACTACGAGCAGTACTTC. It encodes CASSFDRTGSHYEQYF.

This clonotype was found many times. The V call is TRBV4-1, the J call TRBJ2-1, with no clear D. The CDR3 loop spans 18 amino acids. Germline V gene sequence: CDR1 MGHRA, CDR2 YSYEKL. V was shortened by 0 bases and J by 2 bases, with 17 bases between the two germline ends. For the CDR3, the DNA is TGCGCCAGCAGCCAAGATCCTCGGGCACCGCCGCCCTACAATGAGCAGTTCTTC. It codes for CASSQDPRAPPPYNEQFF.

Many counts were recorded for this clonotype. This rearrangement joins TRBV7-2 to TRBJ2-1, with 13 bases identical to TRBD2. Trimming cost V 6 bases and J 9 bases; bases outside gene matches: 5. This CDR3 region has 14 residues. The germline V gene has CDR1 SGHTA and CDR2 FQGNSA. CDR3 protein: CASRRLAGGGEQFF. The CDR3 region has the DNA TGTGCCAGCAGGAGACTAGCGGGAGGTGGTGAGCAGTTCTTC.

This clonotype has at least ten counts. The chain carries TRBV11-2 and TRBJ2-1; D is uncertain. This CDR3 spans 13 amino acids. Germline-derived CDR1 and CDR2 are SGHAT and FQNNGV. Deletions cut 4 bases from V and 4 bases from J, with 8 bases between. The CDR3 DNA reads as TGTGCCAGCAGCTCCCGACCATACAATGAGCAGTTCTTC. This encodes CASSSRPYNEQFF.

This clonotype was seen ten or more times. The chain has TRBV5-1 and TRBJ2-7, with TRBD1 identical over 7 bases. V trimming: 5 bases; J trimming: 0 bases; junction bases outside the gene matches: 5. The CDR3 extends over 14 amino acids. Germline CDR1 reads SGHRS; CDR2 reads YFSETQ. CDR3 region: CASRDRASSYEQYF. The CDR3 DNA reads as TGCGCCAGCAGAGACAGGGCCAGCTCCTACGAGCAGTACTTC.

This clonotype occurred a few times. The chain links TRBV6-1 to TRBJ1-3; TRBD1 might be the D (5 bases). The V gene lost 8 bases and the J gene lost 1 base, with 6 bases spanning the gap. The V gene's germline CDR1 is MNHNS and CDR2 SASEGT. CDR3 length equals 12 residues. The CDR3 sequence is CASGGSGNTIYF. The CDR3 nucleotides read TGTGCCAGCGGGGGGTCTGGAAACACCATATATTTT.

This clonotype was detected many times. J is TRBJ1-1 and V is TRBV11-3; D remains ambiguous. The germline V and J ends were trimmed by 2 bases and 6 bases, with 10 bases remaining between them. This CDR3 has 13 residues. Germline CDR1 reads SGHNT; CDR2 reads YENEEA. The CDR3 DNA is TGTGCCAGCAGCTTATTCGGTGGATCTGAAGCTTTCTTT. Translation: CASSLFGGSEAFF.

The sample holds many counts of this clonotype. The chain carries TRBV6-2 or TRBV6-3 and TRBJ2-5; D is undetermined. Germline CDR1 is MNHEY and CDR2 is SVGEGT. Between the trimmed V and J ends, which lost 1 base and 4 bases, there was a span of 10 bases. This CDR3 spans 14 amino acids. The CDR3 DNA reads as TGTGCCAGCAGTTACTTACTGGGATCAGAGACCCAGTACTTC. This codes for CASSYLLGSETQYF.

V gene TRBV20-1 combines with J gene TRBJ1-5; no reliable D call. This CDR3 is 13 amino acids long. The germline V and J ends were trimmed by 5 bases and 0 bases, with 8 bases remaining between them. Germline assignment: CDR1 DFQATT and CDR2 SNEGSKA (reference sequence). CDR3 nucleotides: TGCAGTGCTCGCACATATAGCAATCAGCCCCAGCATTTT. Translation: CSARTYSNQPQHF.

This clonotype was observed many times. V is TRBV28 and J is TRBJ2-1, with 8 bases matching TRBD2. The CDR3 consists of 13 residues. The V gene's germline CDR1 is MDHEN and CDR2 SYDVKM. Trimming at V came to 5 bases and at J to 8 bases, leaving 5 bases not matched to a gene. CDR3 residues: CASSGLAQDEQFF. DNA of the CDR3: TGTGCCAGCAGTGGACTAGCCCAAGATGAGCAGTTCTTC.

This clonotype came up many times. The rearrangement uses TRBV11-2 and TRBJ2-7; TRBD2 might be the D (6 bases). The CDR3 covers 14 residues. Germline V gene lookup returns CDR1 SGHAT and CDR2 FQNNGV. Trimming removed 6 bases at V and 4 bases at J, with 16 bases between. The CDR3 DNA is TGTGCCAGCAGTAAGCGGGCCTATTGGTACGAGCAGTACTTC. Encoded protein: CASSKRAYWYEQYF.

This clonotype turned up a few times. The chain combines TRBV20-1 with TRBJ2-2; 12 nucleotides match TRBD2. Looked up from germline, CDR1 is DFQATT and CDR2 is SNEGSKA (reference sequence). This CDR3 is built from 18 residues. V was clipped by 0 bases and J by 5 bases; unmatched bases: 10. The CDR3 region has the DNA TGCAGTGCTAGAGAGGCTTATCTAGCGGGAGGGGCTACCGGGGAGCTGTTTTTT. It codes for CSAREAYLAGGATGELFF.

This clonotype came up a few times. CDR3 sequence reads: CASSQAGEDYEQYF. The CDR3 bases are TGTGCCAGCAGCCAAGCGGGGGAAGACTACGAGCAGTACTTC. The chain combines TRBV4-2 with TRBJ2-7; D possibly corresponds to TRBD2 (6 bases). This CDR3 is 14 amino acids long. The germline V gene has CDR1 LGHNA and CDR2 YNFKEQ. Trimming removed 1 base at V and 3 bases at J, with 10 bases between.

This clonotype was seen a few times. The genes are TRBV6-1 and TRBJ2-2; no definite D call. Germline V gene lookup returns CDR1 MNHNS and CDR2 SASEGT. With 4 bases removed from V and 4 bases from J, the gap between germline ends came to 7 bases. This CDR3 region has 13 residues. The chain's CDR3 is CASSATSTGELFF. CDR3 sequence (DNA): TGTGCCAGCAGTGCCACAAGCACCGGGGAGCTGTTTTTT.

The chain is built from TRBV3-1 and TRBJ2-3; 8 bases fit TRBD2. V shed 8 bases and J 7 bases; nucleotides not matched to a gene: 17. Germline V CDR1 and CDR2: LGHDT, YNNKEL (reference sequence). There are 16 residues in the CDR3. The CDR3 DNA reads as TGTGCCAGCGGTCAGAGCGGGAGTAATAGTAGAAATACGCAGTATTTT. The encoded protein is CASGQSGSNSRNTQYF.

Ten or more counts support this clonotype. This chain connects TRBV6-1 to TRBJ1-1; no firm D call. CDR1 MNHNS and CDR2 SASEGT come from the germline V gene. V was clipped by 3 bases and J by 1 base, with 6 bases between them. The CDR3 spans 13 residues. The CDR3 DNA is TGTGCCAGCAGTGATCTGGGGAACACTGAAGCTTTCTTT. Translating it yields CASSDLGNTEAFF.

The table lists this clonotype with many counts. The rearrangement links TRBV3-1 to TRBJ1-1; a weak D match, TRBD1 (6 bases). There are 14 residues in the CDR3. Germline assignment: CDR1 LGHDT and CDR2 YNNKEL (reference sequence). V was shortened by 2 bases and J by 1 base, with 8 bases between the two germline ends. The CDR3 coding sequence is TGTGCCAGCAGCCAAAGAGGGGGGAACACTGAAGCTTTCTTT. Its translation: CASSQRGGNTEAFF.

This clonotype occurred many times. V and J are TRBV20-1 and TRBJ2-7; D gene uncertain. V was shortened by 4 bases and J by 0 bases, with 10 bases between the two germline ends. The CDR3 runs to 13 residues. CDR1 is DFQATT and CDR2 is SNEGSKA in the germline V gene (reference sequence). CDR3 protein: CSATESNSYEQYF. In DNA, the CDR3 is TGCAGTGCTACGGAAAGCAACTCCTACGAGCAGTACTTC.

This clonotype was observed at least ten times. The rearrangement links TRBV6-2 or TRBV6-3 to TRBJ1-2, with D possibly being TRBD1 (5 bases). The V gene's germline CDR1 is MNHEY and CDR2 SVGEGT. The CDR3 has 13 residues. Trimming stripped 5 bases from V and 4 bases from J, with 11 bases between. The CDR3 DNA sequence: TGTGCCAGCAGTCGGGACGGAACCTATGGCTACACCTTC. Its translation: CASSRDGTYGYTF.

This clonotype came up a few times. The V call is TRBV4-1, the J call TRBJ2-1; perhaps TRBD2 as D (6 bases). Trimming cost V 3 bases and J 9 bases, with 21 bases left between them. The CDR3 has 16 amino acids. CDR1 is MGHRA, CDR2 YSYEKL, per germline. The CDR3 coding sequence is TGCGCCAGCAGCCAGAGCCGGGACTTAGTATGGGGTGAGCAGTTCTTC. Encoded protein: CASSQSRDLVWGEQFF.

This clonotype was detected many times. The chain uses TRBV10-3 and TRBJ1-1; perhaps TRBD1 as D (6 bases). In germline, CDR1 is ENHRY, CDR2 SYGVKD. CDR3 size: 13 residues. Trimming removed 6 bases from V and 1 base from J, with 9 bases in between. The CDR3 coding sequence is TGTGCCATCAGGGACAGCGGGAACACTGAAGCTTTCTTT. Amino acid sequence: CAIRDSGNTEAFF.

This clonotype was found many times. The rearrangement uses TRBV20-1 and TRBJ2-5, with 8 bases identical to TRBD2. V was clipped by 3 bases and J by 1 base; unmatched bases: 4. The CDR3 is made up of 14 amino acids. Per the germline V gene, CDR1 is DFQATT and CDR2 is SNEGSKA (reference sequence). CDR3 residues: CSASSGDSQETQYF. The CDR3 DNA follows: TGCAGTGCTAGTAGCGGGGACTCCCAAGAGACCCAGTACTTC.